This entry is about one TCR beta chain. Which antigen it targets is not known. Base qualities were left out, and no much larger clone turns up one base away. Including the terminal cysteine and phenylalanine, the CDR3 comprises 16 residues. Here the CDR3 DNA is all that survives: 48 bases in frame from base 1. CDR1 PRHDT and CDR2 FYEKMQ were looked up in the germline V gene (reference sequence). V has 8 bases trimmed and J has 7 bases trimmed; junction bases matching no gene number 17. The cohort was made up of about 670 healthy bone marrow donors. All cohort members were sampled while nominally healthy, although unrecorded immune exposures were likely present. The donor was CMV seronegative and was included in the group of under 450 seronegative cohort members. A peripheral blood sample was collected from each donor, and TCR beta sequencing was performed on peripheral blood mononuclear cells. Genomic DNA extraction from the blood cell samples was performed with the Qiagen DNeasy Blood Extraction Kit.

The library relied on the immunoSEQ multiplex PCR assay. For the multiplex PCR, a mixture combining 60 forward primers for TCR Vbeta segments and 13 reverse primers for TCR Jbeta segments was used. The CDR3 region of rearranged TCR beta genes was amplified from genomic DNA by a multiplex PCR assay. The amplified TCR beta libraries were sequenced on the Illumina HiSeq System as 87-base-pair reads. The original pipeline was this. Across the roughly 700 repertoires, a later analysis counted 75 million to 90 million unique TCR beta chains, roughly 11 million of which were shared by at least two donors. Raw reads were error-corrected and collapsed into unique sequences by a nearest-neighbor algorithm in which closely related sequences were merged to remove PCR and sequencing errors. Alignment of CDR3 sequences to IMGT reference sequences was used to assign V, D and J gene segments. Each retained sequence needed at least a six-nucleotide match to both a V gene segment and a J gene segment. Rearrangements were classified as productive when the CDR3 lacked stop codons and remained in frame with V and J, and all other rearrangements were classified as non-productive. CDR3 was defined by IMGT convention, running from the second conserved V-encoded cysteine to the conserved J-encoded phenylalanine. The earlier analysis of fewer than 700 of the donors excluded sequences that lacked an unambiguous match to a single V gene segment. In an earlier analysis of about 590 of the donors, a V segment was called functional when productive rearrangements were above 56.7%, and segregating when the standard deviation between donors exceeded 5%. A statistical classification framework was built to diagnose cytomegalovirus status from the catalog of TCR beta chain sequences. V and J gene assignment, in a later analysis, came from comparing TCR nucleotide sequences with IMGT/GENE-DB human TR gene sequences. In a later analysis, CDR3 sequences and most-parsimonious VDJ recombination scenarios were assigned using the TCRdist pipeline. In a later analysis, every TCR beta chain was defined by the combination of its CDR3 amino acid sequence and its V-gene family, and reads without a unique V-gene family were dropped. As a way to deal with suspected cross-contamination and a sequencing artifact, a later analysis dropped 450 to 700 nucleotide sequences that were highly shared and had low generation probability. In a later analysis, a clonal expansion index for each public chain was calculated from normalized within-repertoire ranks of inferred template counts. A later analysis computed generation probabilities with a VDJ recombination model fitted to out-of-frame rearrangements, and checked the results against IGoR. In a later analysis, TCR-TCR, TCR-HLA and TCR-CMV co-occurrence was scored with hypergeometric tests, and a repertoire-size bias correction was applied to TCR pairs. To estimate false discovery rates, a later analysis permuted the HLA or CMV assignments 20 times. In a later analysis, co-occurring TCRs were grouped with DBSCAN, and TCRdist sequence similarity was added when clustering was performed within HLA-allele-positive subsets. Repertoires with fewer than 30,000 or more than 120,000 public chains, plus five repertoires with anomalous nucleotide sharing, were excluded from co-occurrence clustering. The clones in this table, taken by TCRdb from immuneACCESS, are in-frame only. Not every clone is retained; where verified, under half of the shortfall comes from an unresolved V gene, and the cause of the rest is unknown. V, J and clone size were drawn from that table, and D and trimming were deduced from the DNA. Within this sample are about 160,000 clones, with approximately 80% of them counted one time only. The top ten clonotypes cover roughly 2% of the sample.

The entry originates in a study of cytomegalovirus exposure and HLA in healthy donors (dated 2017 in TCRdb). Describing the broader study: An earlier analysis of 587 of the donors reported 276 Gb of sequence data and 95 million to 140 million unique TCR beta sequences obtained from about 179 million T cells. An earlier analysis of approximately 640 of the donors applied high-throughput TCR beta sequencing to assess whether each TCR beta V gene segment acted as functional or pseudogenic. Rather than using new phenotypic data, the later analysis identified candidate immune exposures from TCR beta sequences and from how often those sequences occurred across donors. A separate validation cohort of approximately 130 different subjects was used in addition to the roughly 700-subject first cohort. A later genetic analysis used genome-wide SNP genotypes for about 60% of the roughly 700 donors, treating that subset as a discovery cohort. In a later analysis, previously published TCR beta repertoires from fewer than 750 donors were re-analyzed and high-resolution HLA genotyping was added so that TCR occurrence patterns could be studied. Around 320 gigabases of sequencing data and approximately 93 million unique TCR sequences were included in an early release covering about 700 HLA-typed donors. Among a few hundred genotyped donors of the cohort, an average of around 240,000 unique TCR beta nucleotide sequences were sequenced per donor, 15% to 20% of them non-productive. Among the approximately 420 genotyped donors, around 81% belonged to the genetic ancestry cluster associated with self-reported Caucasian donors. Every repertoire in the discovery cohort had been generated on one and the same sequencing platform. To predict cytomegalovirus infection status, the study combined high-throughput TCR immunosequencing, statistical association of individual TCRs with disease status, and machine learning. Roughly 5 DR-DQ haplotypes were handled as single units for association and clustering, since linkage in the cohort was strong. The study profiled the T cell repertoires of hundreds of subjects by immunosequencing and related them to cytomegalovirus serostatus. The number of typed donors differed by locus: about 620-640 for A, B, C, DRB1 and DQB1; approximately 520 for DQA1; approximately 600 for DPA1; and about 470 for DPB1. The study was designed to test whether signatures of past pathogen exposure could be identified by cataloging public T cell receptors. HLA typing included class I and class II loci at four-digit resolution. Donor age, sex, ethnicity and CMV serostatus were collected together with the repertoire data. General findings and caveats noted by the study authors: In a later analysis, TCR association rates were found to vary across HLA loci, with the most associated TCRs seen for DRB1 alleles and the fewest for HLA-C alleles. A later analysis found that HLA-associated TCR beta chains were more clonally expanded and had lower generation probabilities than equally common non-associated chains. In an earlier analysis of some 540 of the donors, most TCR beta V segments appeared in productive rearrangements about 90% or about 30% of the time, broadly matching IMGT annotations. Strong co-occurrence of HLA alleles, especially DR and DQ, made assigning TCR associations to individual alleles difficult. Cytomegalovirus status was reported to be diagnosed by the classifier with high specificity and sensitivity in both the original and validation cohorts. A few of the identified cytomegalovirus-associated TCR beta chains were confirmed in vitro to be specific for cytomegalovirus antigens. Because the 87-base-pair reads could not distinguish some IMGT-functional V segments, including TRBV6-2 and TRBV6-3, those segments were excluded. A total of roughly 160 TCR beta chains were listed by the study as associated with cytomegalovirus. In a later genetic analysis, fewer N-insertions in productive TCRs were reported among donors in an Asian-associated ancestry cluster than the roughly 700-donor mean. A further reported finding was that TCR beta sequences accurately predicted the HLA-A and HLA-B alleles for most subjects in the first cohort. Correlated functional status among segregating V segments might reflect linkage disequilibrium, but an unknown experimental factor could not be ruled out. Because counts were too low, about 15 rarely observed V segments, including chromosome 9 orphons, were left out of the earlier analysis of some 640 of the donors. According to a later analysis, parvovirus B19, influenza, CMV and Epstein-Barr virus appeared linked to several top co-occurrence clusters. The only immune exposure information available for the cohort was CMV serostatus. This cohort had only TCR beta chains sequenced, and the lack of alpha or paired-chain data limited which features could be detected. A cluster of highly shared sequence variants was judged likely to represent a technical artifact of the sequencing pipeline. The authors suggested that the approach could potentially be extended to other disease states and immunological phenotypes. In a later genetic analysis, a missense DCLRE1C variant was associated with V-gene and J-gene trimming of TCR beta chains, and the association was replicated in an independent cohort. Presence/absence analyses assumed roughly uniform sequencing depth across donors, an assumption that may not hold. At a false discovery rate of 0.05, a later analysis linked some 18,000 TCR beta sequences to specific HLA alleles. In a later analysis, most CMV-associated TCR beta chains were found to appear HLA-restricted, with HLA associations seemingly driven largely by CMV exposure. Most TCR sequences were seen in very few donors, while some public TCRs were found in many individuals. Because some donors lacked HLA typing at each locus, the association tests relied only on the typed subset.

Material: PBMCs. The source of this sequence is a woman in her late teens or twenties in good health and CMV-seronegative. The receptor chain draws on TRBV13 and TRBJ2-1, with 7 bases matching TRBD1. The CDR3 sequence is CASDRPSDRATNEQFF. The DNA reads as follows: TGTGCCAGCGATCGCCCATCCGACAGGGCCACGAATGAGCAGTTCTTC.